This entry describes one T cell receptor (beta chain). The entry originates in a study of blood T cell repertoires in COVID-19. J lost 3 bases, V lost 9 bases, and 7 bases had no gene match. The CDR3 spans 14 residues. Germline CDR1 LGHDT, CDR2 YNNKEL (reference sequence). Sequenced by immunoSEQ multiplex PCR; TCRdb stores in-frame clones only, minus some. Found here are about 120,000 clones, less than 80% of them singletons; the top ten hold about 2.3%. The sequenced sample was peripheral blood. This sequence joins TRBV3-1 (or the pseudogene TRBV3-2) and TRBJ2-2; 7 positions match TRBD2. This clonotype was sampled from a middle-aged man with acute or convalescent COVID-19. As DNA, the CDR3 is TGTGCCAGTTCTAGCGGTACCCACACCGGGGAGCTGTTTTTT. Protein sequence: CASSSGTHTGELFF.